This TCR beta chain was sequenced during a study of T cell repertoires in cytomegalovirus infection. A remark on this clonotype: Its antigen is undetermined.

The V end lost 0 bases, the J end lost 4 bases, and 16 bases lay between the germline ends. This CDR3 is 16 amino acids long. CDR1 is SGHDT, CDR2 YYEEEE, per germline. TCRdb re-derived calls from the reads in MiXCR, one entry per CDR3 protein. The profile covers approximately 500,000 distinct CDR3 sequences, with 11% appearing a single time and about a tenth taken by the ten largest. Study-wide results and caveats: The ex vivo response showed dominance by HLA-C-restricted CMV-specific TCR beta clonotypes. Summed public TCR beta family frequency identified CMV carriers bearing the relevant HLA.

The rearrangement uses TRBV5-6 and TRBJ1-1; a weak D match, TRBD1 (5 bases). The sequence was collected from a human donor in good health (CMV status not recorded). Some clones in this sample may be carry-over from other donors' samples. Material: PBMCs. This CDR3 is CASSLVGEKEITEAFF. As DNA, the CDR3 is TGTGCCAGCAGCTTGGTAGGGGAGAAGGAGATCACTGAAGCTTTCTTT.